This T cell receptor (beta chain) comes out of a study of shared clonotypes between healthy human individuals. The overall study: Samples came from two female and a few male donors aged 18 to 49. Donors had three CD4 naive, three CD4 memory, two CD8 naive and one CD8 memory plate apiece.

Clones were sequenced by immunoSEQ multiplex PCR, and TCRdb holds only the in-frame ones, with some missing. The repertoire includes around 550,000 clones, around 96% of them detected once, and about 0.11% sits in the top ten. Germline-derived CDR1 and CDR2 are MNHNS and SASEGT. V lost 3 bases and J lost 6; bases outside the gene matches: 8. The CDR3 contains 15 residues. The naive CD8 population came from CD45RO-negative cells selected for CCR7, without terminally differentiated effector memory CD45RA+ cells. Sequencing was carried out using naive CD8+ T cells sorted from blood. The chain recombines TRBV6-1 with TRBJ1-5; 7 bases are a match to TRBD1. The receptor was derived from a woman in her thirties in good health. CDR3 sequence: CASSEWDSEAQPQHF. DNA of the CDR3: TGTGCCAGCAGTGAGTGGGACAGTGAGGCTCAGCCCCAGCATTTT.